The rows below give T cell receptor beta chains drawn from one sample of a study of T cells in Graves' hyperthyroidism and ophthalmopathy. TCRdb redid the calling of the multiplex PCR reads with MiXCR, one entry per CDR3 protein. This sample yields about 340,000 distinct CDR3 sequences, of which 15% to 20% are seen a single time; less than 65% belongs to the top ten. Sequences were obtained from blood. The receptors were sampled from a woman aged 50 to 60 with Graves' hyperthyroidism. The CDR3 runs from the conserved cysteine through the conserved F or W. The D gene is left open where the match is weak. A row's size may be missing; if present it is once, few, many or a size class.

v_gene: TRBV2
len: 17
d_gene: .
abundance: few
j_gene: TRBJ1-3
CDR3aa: CASSGVDDPRTGNTIYF
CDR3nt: TGTGCCAGCAGTGGCGTGGACGACCCCCGGACTGGAAACACCATATATTTT

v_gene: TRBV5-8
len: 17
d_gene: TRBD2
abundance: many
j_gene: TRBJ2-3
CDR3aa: CASSLSGTSGSTDTQYF
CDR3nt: TGTGCCAGCAGCTTGTCCGGGACTAGCGGTAGCACAGATACGCAGTATTTT

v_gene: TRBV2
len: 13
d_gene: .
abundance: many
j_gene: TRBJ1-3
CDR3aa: CASSGDVSDTIYF
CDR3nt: TGTGCCAGCAGTGGGGACGTTTCGGACACCATATATTTT

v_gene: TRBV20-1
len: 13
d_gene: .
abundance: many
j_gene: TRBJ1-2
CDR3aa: CSARDGGPLGYTF
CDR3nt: TGCAGTGCTAGAGATGGAGGGCCGTTGGGCTACACCTTC

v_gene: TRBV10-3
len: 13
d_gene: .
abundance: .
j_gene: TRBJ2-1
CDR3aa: CAIRGDKDQEQFF
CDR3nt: TGTGCCATCAGGGGGGACAAGGATCAGGAGCAGTTCTTC

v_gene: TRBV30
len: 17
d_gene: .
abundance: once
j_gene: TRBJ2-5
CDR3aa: CAWSVGLLEIGQETQYF
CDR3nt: TGTGCCTGGAGTGTAGGGTTGCTAGAAATTGGCCAAGAGACCCAGTACTTC

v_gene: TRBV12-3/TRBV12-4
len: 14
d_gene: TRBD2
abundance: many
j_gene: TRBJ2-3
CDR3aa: CASSLGGGIDTQYF
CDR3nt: TGTGCCAGCAGTTTGGGCGGGGGAATAGATACGCAGTATTTT

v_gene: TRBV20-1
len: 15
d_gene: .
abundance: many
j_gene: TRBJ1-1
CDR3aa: CSARDRDTLYTEAFF
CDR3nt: TGCAGTGCTAGAGACCGGGACACCTTATACACTGAAGCTTTCTTT

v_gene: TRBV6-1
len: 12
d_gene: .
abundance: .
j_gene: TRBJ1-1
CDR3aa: CASSELRDSAFF
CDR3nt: TGTGCCAGCAGTGAATTGCGTGACAGTGCTTTCTTT

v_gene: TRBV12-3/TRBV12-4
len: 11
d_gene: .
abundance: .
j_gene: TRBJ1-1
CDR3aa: CASRWGTEAFF
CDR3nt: TGTGCCAGCAGGTGGGGTACTGAAGCTTTCTTT

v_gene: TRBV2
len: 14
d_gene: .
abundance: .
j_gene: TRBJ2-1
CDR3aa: CASSEAIQGGEQFF
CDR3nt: TGTGCCAGCAGTGAAGCCATACAGGGAGGTGAGCAGTTCTTC

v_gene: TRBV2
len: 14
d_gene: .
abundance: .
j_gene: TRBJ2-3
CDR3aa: CASNLDKLPDTQYF
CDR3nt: TGTGCCAGCAACCTGGACAAGTTACCAGATACGCAGTATTTT

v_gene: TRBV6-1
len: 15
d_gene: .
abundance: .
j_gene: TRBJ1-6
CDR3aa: CASSSAGGSNSPLHF
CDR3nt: TGTGCCAGCAGTTCCGCAGGAGGGTCCAATTCACCCCTCCACTTT

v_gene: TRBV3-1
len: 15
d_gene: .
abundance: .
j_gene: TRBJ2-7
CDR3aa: CASSQDNQGGYEQYF
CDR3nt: TGTGCCAGCAGCCAAGATAACCAGGGCGGCTACGAGCAGTACTTC

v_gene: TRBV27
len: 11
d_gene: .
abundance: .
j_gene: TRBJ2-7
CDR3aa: CASTFSYEQYF
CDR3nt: TGTGCCAGCACCTTCTCCTACGAGCAGTACTTC

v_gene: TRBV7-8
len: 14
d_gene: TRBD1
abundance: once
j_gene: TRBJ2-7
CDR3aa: CASSTSTGDYEQYF
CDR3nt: TGTGCCAGCAGCACTTCGACAGGGGACTACGAGCAGTACTTC

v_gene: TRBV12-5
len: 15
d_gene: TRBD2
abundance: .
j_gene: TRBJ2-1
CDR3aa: CASGLGPREGNEQFF
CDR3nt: TGTGCTAGTGGTTTAGGCCCGAGGGAGGGCAATGAGCAGTTCTTC

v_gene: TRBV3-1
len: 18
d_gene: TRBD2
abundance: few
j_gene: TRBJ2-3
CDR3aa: CASSQVRLAGGSRDTQYF
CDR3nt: TGTGCCAGCAGCCAGGTTCGACTAGCGGGAGGTTCCAGAGATACGCAGTATTTT

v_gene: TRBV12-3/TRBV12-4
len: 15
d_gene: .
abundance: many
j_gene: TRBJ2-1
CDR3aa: CASSLVGGMVNEQFF
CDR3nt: TGTGCCAGCAGTTTAGTGGGCGGGATGGTCAATGAGCAGTTCTTC

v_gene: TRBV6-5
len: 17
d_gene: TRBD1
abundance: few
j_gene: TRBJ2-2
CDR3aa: CASSYPRDRGNTGELFF
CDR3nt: TGTGCCAGCAGTTACCCCCGGGACAGGGGAAACACCGGGGAGCTGTTTTTT

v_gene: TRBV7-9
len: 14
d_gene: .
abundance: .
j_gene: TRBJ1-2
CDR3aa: CASSPRTEDYGYTF
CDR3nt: TGTGCCAGCAGCCCCCGGACAGAGGACTATGGCTACACCTTC

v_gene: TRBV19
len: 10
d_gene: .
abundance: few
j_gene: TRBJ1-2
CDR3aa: CASWSNGYTF
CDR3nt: TGTGCCAGCTGGAGCAACGGCTACACCTTC

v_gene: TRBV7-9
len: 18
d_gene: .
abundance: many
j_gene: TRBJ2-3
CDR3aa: CASSSRRSLAGNADTQYF
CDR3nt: TGTGCCAGCAGCTCCAGACGTTCCCTGGCAGGTAACGCAGATACGCAGTATTTT

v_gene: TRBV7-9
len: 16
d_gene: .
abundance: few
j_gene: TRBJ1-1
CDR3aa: CASSSQGGRMNTEAFF
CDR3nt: TGTGCCAGCAGCTCACAAGGCGGCAGAATGAACACTGAAGCTTTCTTT

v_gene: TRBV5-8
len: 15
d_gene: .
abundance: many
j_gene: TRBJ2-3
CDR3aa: CASSSGTGTPDTQYF
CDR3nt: TGTGCCAGCAGCTCCGGTACGGGGACGCCAGATACGCAGTATTTT

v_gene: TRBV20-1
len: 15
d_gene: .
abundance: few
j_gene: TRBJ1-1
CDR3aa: CSARVIVGNLIEAFF
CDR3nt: TGCAGTGCTAGAGTTATTGTGGGGAATCTAATTGAAGCTTTCTTT

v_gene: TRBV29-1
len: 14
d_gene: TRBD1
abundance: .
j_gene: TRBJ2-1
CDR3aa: CSAARDRFPNEQFF
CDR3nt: TGCAGCGCGGCCAGGGACAGGTTCCCCAATGAGCAGTTCTTC

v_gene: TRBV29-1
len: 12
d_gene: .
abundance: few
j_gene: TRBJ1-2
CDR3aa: CSWAEDSYGYTF
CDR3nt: TGCAGCTGGGCCGAGGACAGCTATGGCTACACCTTC

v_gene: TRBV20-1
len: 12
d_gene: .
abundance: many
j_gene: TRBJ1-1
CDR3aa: CSARNEGGMAFF
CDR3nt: TGCAGTGCTAGAAACGAGGGGGGAATGGCTTTCTTT

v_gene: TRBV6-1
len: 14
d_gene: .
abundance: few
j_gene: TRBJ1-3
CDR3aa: CASSGRENRNTIYF
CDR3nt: TGTGCCAGCAGTGGACGGGAAAATAGAAACACCATATATTTT

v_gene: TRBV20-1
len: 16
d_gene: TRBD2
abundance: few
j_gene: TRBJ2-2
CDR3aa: CSARDYLEAGTGELFF
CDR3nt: TGCAGTGCTAGAGATTACCTTGAAGCGGGGACCGGGGAGCTGTTTTTT

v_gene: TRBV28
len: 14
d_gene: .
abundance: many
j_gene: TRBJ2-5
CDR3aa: CASSRPEGRETQYF
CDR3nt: TGTGCCAGCAGTCGACCGGAGGGCCGGGAGACCCAGTACTTC

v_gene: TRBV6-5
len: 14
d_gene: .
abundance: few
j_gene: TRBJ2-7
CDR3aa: CASSYVTGDYEQYF
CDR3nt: TGTGCCAGCAGTTATGTCACGGGGGACTACGAGCAGTACTTC

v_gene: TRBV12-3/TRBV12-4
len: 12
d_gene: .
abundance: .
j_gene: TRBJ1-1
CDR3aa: CASSLQTTEAFF
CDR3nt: TGTGCCAGCAGTTTACAGACCACTGAAGCTTTCTTT

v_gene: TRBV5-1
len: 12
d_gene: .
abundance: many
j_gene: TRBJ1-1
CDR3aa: CASSLPGNEAFF
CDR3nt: TGCGCCAGCAGCTTGCCGGGGAATGAAGCTTTCTTT

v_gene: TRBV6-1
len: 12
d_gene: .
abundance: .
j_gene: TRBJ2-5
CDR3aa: CASRGEIETQYF
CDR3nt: TGTGCCAGCAGGGGGGAAATCGAGACCCAGTACTTC

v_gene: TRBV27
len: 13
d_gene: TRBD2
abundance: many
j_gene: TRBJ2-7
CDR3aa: CASSREGTYEQYF
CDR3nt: TGTGCCAGCAGCCGGGAGGGAACCTACGAGCAGTACTTC

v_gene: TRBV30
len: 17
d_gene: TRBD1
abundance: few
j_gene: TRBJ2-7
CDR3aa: CAWSVLQGTGGTREQYF
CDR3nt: TGTGCCTGGAGTGTACTCCAAGGGACAGGGGGAACTAGAGAGCAGTACTTC

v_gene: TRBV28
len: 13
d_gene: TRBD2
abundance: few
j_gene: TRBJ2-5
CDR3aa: CASHMGRGETQYF
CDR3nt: TGTGCCAGTCATATGGGGAGGGGAGAGACCCAGTACTTC

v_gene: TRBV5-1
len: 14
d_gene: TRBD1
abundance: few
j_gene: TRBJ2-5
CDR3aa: CASSLQGWKETQYF
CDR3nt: TGCGCCAGCAGCTTACAGGGGTGGAAAGAGACCCAGTACTTC